There are a few counts of the clone carrying this TCR beta chain. Its antigen is as yet unknown. The authors incorporated unique molecular identifiers into the TCR beta cDNA libraries. Each CDR3 protein gets one entry after TCRdb re-called the PCR reads with MiXCR. Among about 560,000 distinct CDR3 sequences listed, around 44% were seen once. The data were obtained in a study of post-analysis software for immune sequencing data. Study in general: The disease courses spanned relapsing-remitting, secondary progressive and progressive-relapsing forms of multiple sclerosis. Study-level points and caveats: Included in a set of 5 or 6 TRBV segments more frequent in patients than controls were TRBV5-6, TRBV5-1 and TRBV20-1. F-measure co-clustering was strong for batch-matched samples.

Per germline, CDR1 MGHRA and CDR2 YSYEKL. Losses at the gene ends were 5 bases for V and 0 bases for J; bases not matched to a gene: 3. The CDR3 extends over 16 amino acids. This receptor was taken from a girl aged 5-17 years with multiple sclerosis. The chain joins TRBV4-1 to TRBJ2-6, with TRBD1 matching over 8 bases. Specimen: blood. CDR3 sequence: CASSDRGISGANVLTF. DNA for the CDR3: TGCGCCAGCAGCGACAGGGGAATCTCTGGGGCCAACGTCCTGACTTTC.